Listed below are T cell receptor beta chains from one sample, sequenced in a study of T cells in Graves' hyperthyroidism and ophthalmopathy. MiXCR was run by TCRdb on the multiplex PCR reads, yielding one entry per CDR3 protein. Of approximately 500,000 distinct CDR3 sequences in the sample, about 45% were seen once. Source material: peripheral blood or thyroid tissue (not recorded which). The receptors shown here come from a woman under 30 with Graves' hyperthyroidism. CDR3s include the opening cysteine and the closing phenylalanine or tryptophan. The order of the fields is J gene, V gene, D gene, clone size, CDR3 DNA, CDR3 protein. The D gene is left open where the match is weak. Only some rows state a clone size, as once, few, many or a class for expanded clones.

>TRBJ2-7|TRBV20-1|TRBD2|many
TGCAGCGCTAGCGGGAGTTACGAGCAGTACTTC
CSASGSYEQYF
>TRBJ1-5|TRBV29-1|-|many
TGCAGCGTTGTGCCGGGGTACAATCAGCCCCAGCATTTT
CSVVPGYNQPQHF
>TRBJ1-1|TRBV6-1|-|many
TGTGCCAGCAACCCGACGAACACTGAAGCTTTCTTT
CASNPTNTEAFF
>TRBJ1-1|TRBV19|TRBD1|-
TGTGCCAGTATTACAGGGGGCATGAACACTGAAGCTTTCTTT
CASITGGMNTEAFF
>TRBJ1-5|TRBV10-2|-|-
TGCGCCAGCAGTGAGTCGGAGGGAAATCAGCCCCAGCATTTT
CASSESEGNQPQHF
>TRBJ1-4|TRBV2|TRBD1|many
TGTGCCAGCAGTGAAAAGACAGGGAGGAATGAAAAACTGTTTTTT
CASSEKTGRNEKLFF
>TRBJ1-1|TRBV7-8|TRBD1|-
TGTGCCAGCAGCTTAGGCCAGGGGGGAGTCACTGAAGCTTTCTTT
CASSLGQGGVTEAFF
>TRBJ1-4|TRBV29-1|TRBD1|-
TGCAGCGTACTGACAGGGACGGCCATTAATGAAAAACTGGTTTTT
CSVLTGTAINEKLVF
>TRBJ2-5|TRBV20-1|TRBD2|-
TGCAGTAGCGGGAGGGAAGAGACCCAGTACTTC
CSSGREETQYF
>TRBJ2-5|TRBV14|TRBD2|-
TGTGCCAGCAGCCCACTAGCGGGAGGAAGGGACCAGTACTTC
CASSPLAGGRDQYF
>TRBJ2-7|TRBV5-1|-|-
TGCGCCAGCAGCGCGACAGCGGAGGAGCAGTACTTC
CASSATAEEQYF
>TRBJ1-2|TRBV6-5|-|many
TGTGCCAGCAGTTACTCTCGGACAGACTATGGCTACACCTTC
CASSYSRTDYGYTF
>TRBJ1-5|TRBV30|-|few
TGTGCCTGGAGTCGGGCCAGATCAAATCAGCCCCAGCATTTT
CAWSRARSNQPQHF
>TRBJ1-5|TRBV6-5|-|many
TGTGCCAGCAGTTACTTGGGACCCGGAGGTACCCAGCATTTT
CASSYLGPGGTQHF
>TRBJ2-7|TRBV6-6|TRBD1|many
TGTGCCAGCAGCTGGGACAGAAACTACGAGCAGTACTTC
CASSWDRNYEQYF
>TRBJ1-1|TRBV20-1|TRBD1|many
TGCAGTGCCAGCCCGGACAGGATGAACACTGAAGCTTTCTTT
CSASPDRMNTEAFF
>TRBJ1-5|TRBV7-2|TRBD1|-
TGTGCCAGCAGCTTAGCGGCAGGGGGAATGAGCAATCAGCCCCAGCATTTT
CASSLAAGGMSNQPQHF
>TRBJ1-1|TRBV29-1|-|-
TGCAGCCAGGCCGGTCAGAACACTGAAGCTTTCTTT
CSQAGQNTEAFF
>TRBJ2-2|TRBV2|TRBD1|many
TGTGCCAGCGCCGGGACAGGGGACACCGGGGAGCTGTTTTTT
CASAGTGDTGELFF
>TRBJ1-2|TRBV20-1|-|few
TGCAGTGCTAGCGGGGAGGTGGGCTACACCTTC
CSASGEVGYTF
>TRBJ2-1|TRBV5-1|-|-
TGCGCCAGCAATCTAGCCCGCGATGAGCAGTTCTTC
CASNLARDEQFF
>TRBJ2-3|TRBV24-1|TRBD2|-
TGTGCCACAAGAGCGGGAGGGCAGGATACGCAGTATTTT
CATRAGGQDTQYF
>TRBJ2-7|TRBV11-1|TRBD1|few
TGTGCCAGCAGAAACCACGGGGACAGAAGTTCCTACGAGCAGTACTTC
CASRNHGDRSSYEQYF
>TRBJ2-2|TRBV19|-|few
TGTGCCAGTAGTATCTTATTATTGAACACCGGGGAGCTGTTTTTT
CASSILLLNTGELFF
>TRBJ1-2|TRBV4-1|TRBD1|few
TGCGCCAGCAGCCATGCCGGGACAGCAAACTATGGCTACACCTTC
CASSHAGTANYGYTF
>TRBJ1-3|TRBV15|-|-
TGTGCCACCAGCTCTGACATGAACACCATATATTTT
CATSSDMNTIYF
>TRBJ2-2|TRBV30|-|many
TGTGCCTGGAGTGTCGGACCCCCTTGGGCCGGGGAGCTGTTTTTT
CAWSVGPPWAGELFF
>TRBJ1-2|TRBV29-1|TRBD1|-
TGCAGCGTTGCTCTCCCTGATTGGAGGACAGGGGGCTACACCTTC
CSVALPDWRTGGYTF
>TRBJ2-7|TRBV9|-|many
TGTGCCAGCAGCGTAGAGCATGGGGACGAGCAGTACTTC
CASSVEHGDEQYF
>TRBJ2-7|TRBV5-4|TRBD1|-
TGTGCCAGCAGCTGGACAGGGGACAACCCCTACGAGCAGTACTTC
CASSWTGDNPYEQYF
>TRBJ1-1|TRBV29-1|-|-
TGCAGCGGTCAGGCGACGAACACTGAAGCTTTCTTT
CSGQATNTEAFF
>TRBJ2-5|TRBV4-2|TRBD2|-
TGTGCCAGCAGCCAAGATCGGCAGGGCGGGAGGGGAACCGGGGAGACCCAGTACTTC
CASSQDRQGGRGTGETQYF
>TRBJ1-2|TRBV29-1|-|many
TGCAGCGTTGATAGCAGAGCTAACTATGGCTACACCTTC
CSVDSRANYGYTF
>TRBJ2-7|TRBV27|TRBD1|-
TGTGCCAGCAGTGGGACAGGGTTCACCTACGAGCAGTACTTC
CASSGTGFTYEQYF
>TRBJ2-3|TRBV7-3|-|few
TGTGCCAGCAGTCGCTTTGGGATCGCAGGGGATACGCAGTATTTT
CASSRFGIAGDTQYF
>TRBJ2-1|TRBV4-3|TRBD2|-
TGCGCCAGCAGCCAAGGAGGCGGGAGAAACAATGAGCAGTTCTTC
CASSQGGGRNNEQFF
>TRBJ1-4|TRBV10-3|-|few
TGTGCCATCAGTGACAGGGGTACTGAAAAACTGTTTTTT
CAISDRGTEKLFF
>TRBJ2-2|TRBV27|-|few
TGTGCCAGCAGCCGCCCAGGCTTCTCCGGGGAGCTGTTTTTT
CASSRPGFSGELFF
>TRBJ2-3|TRBV10-1|TRBD1|few
TGCGCCAGGAGCAGGACAGGGGAGTACGGTACGCAGTATTTT
CARSRTGEYGTQYF
>TRBJ2-7|TRBV7-2|-|many
TGTGCCAGCAGCCCCGGAGGGGGGGCCAGCTACGAGCAGTACTTC
CASSPGGGASYEQYF
>TRBJ2-7|TRBV20-1|-|-
TGCAGTGCTGGAGGTCAGGGATCCTACGAGCAGTACTTC
CSAGGQGSYEQYF
>TRBJ2-2|TRBV29-1|-|once
TGCAGCGTTGAGGACCATAGCGGCACCGGGGAGCTGTTTTTT
CSVEDHSGTGELFF
>TRBJ2-7|TRBV11-2|TRBD2|many
TGTGCCAGCAGCTTGGGGACTAGCGACTCCTACGAGCAGTACTTC
CASSLGTSDSYEQYF
>TRBJ1-1|TRBV29-1|-|-
TGCAGCGTCTCTGAAGACTCTGAAGCTTTCTTT
CSVSEDSEAFF